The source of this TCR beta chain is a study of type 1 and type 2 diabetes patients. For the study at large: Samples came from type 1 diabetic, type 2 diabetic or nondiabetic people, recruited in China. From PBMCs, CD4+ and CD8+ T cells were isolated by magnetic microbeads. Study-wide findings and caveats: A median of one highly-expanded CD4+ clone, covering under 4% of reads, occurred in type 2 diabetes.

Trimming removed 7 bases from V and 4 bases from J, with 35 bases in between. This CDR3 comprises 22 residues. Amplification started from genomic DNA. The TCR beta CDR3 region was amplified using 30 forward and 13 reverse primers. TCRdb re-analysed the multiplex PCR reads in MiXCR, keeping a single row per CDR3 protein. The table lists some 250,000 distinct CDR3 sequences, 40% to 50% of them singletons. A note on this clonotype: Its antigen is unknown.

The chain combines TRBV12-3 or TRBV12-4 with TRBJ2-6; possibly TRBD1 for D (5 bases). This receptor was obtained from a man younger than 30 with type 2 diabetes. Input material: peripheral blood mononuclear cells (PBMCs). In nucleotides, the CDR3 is TGTGCCAGCACCCAATCCAGGGTTACCAAGGAGATCGGTGGGCCGGGGGCCAACGTCCTGACTTTC. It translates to CASTQSRVTKEIGGPGANVLTF.